These 18 T cell receptor beta chains came from one sample sequenced in a study of early T cells in non-severe SARS-CoV-2 infection. TCRdb reprocessed the 5' RACE reads via MiXCR and lists one record per CDR3 protein. The sample lists approximately 65,000 distinct CDR3 sequences; about 11% were seen once. The material sequenced was whole blood. The receptors were gathered from an adult who was a healthcare worker with PCR-confirmed SARS-CoV-2 infection or an uninfected control (not recorded which).

The chain recombines TRBV20-1 with TRBJ2-2; D possibly matches TRBD1 or TRBD2 (5 bases each). CDR3 length: 15 residues. V was pared by 4 bases and J by 5 bases, with 17 bases between. Germline-derived CDR1 and CDR2 are DFQATT and SNEGSKA (reference sequence). The CDR3 sequence is CSATRDPGPTGELFF. The CDR3, as DNA: TGCAGTGCTACCCGGGACCCTGGACCAACCGGGGAGCTGTTTTTT.

This clonotype was found many times. The chain employs TRBV11-2 and TRBJ2-1; TRBD2 aligns across 9 bases. Losses at the gene ends were 2 bases for V and 3 bases for J; bases not matched to a gene: 14. Per the germline V gene, CDR1 is SGHAT and CDR2 is FQNNGV. The CDR3 contains 19 residues. The CDR3 loop is CASSLQGGLGLAIYNEQFF. The CDR3 DNA reads as TGTGCCAGCAGCTTACAAGGGGGCTTGGGACTAGCTATCTACAATGAGCAGTTCTTC.

V usage is TRBV9 and J usage is TRBJ2-1; TRBD1 matches 7 bases. CDR1 and CDR2 from the germline V gene are SGDLS and YYNGEE. CDR3 length: 16 amino acids. Trimming took 7 bases from V and 3 from J; bases not matched to a gene: 13. CDR3 protein: CASSRGPGTVYNEQFF. In DNA, the CDR3 is TGTGCCAGCTCTCGAGGGCCCGGGACAGTCTACAATGAGCAGTTCTTC.

A few counts support this clonotype. V is TRBV7-2 and J is TRBJ2-7; a weak D match, TRBD1 (5 bases). Looked up from germline, CDR1 is SGHTA and CDR2 is FQGNSA. Trimming shortened V by 2 bases and J by 7 bases, and 12 bases separated the two germline ends. This CDR3 is built from 13 residues. CDR3 sequence (DNA): TGTGCCAGCAGCTTACTATTGGGGCTTGAGCAGTACTTC. This sequence encodes CASSLLLGLEQYF.

This chain uses TRBV28 with TRBJ2-2, with D perhaps TRBD2 (5 bases). Germline CDR1 and CDR2: MDHEN and SYDVKM. This CDR3 region has 15 residues. The V and J ends lost 3 bases and 1 base respectively, with 9 bases between them. CDR3 region: CASSFRGLNTGELFF. CDR3 coding DNA: TGTGCCAGCAGTTTCCGGGGTTTGAACACCGGGGAGCTGTTTTTT.

This chain uses TRBV12-3 or TRBV12-4 with TRBJ2-3; D gene ambiguous. Trimming took 5 bases from V and 5 from J, leaving 14 bases between them. The CDR3 runs to 14 residues. DNA of the CDR3: TGTGCCAGCAGTCCGACGAGGCGCGGAGATACGCAGTATTTT. It yields the protein CASSPTRRGDTQYF.

This clonotype has ten or more counts. The chain employs TRBV4-3 and TRBJ2-1, with TRBD2 identical over 9 bases. V shed 2 bases and J 6 bases; nucleotides not matched to a gene: 17. Germline V gene sequence: CDR1 LGHNA, CDR2 YSLEER. The CDR3 is made up of 19 amino acids. The CDR3 reads CASSQSTPKSSGRPNEQFF. DNA for the CDR3: TGCGCCAGCAGCCAAAGCACCCCGAAGAGTAGCGGGAGACCCAATGAGCAGTTCTTC.

As concerns this clonotype: It is likely a read error, because the conserved phenylalanine at the end of the CDR3 is missing. The CDR3 sequence is CASSQEPRTSGIYEQYI. The CDR3 DNA reads as TGCGCCAGCAGCCAAGAGCCCAGGACTAGCGGGATATACGAGCAGTACATC. The V and J genes are TRBV4-1 and TRBJ2-7, with 12 bases lining up with TRBD2. This CDR3 contains 17 residues. CDR1 is MGHRA and CDR2 is YSYEKL in the germline V gene. Germline trimming cut 0 bases from V and 4 bases from J; bases unmatched to any gene: 7.

This clonotype was observed a few times. The V call is TRBV7-8, the J call TRBJ2-2; TRBD1 is a possible D gene (5 bases). V dropped 7 bases and J dropped 1 base, with 16 bases sitting between them. This CDR3 has 16 residues. Germline V gene sequence: CDR1 SGHVS, CDR2 FQNEAQ. CDR3 protein: CASTKGRARNTGELFF. Written as DNA, the CDR3 is TGTGCCAGCACTAAAGGCAGGGCGCGGAACACCGGGGAGCTGTTTTTT.

This chain joins TRBV7-2 and TRBJ1-5; 9 nucleotides line up with TRBD1. CDR1 and CDR2 (germline): SGHTA, FQGNSA. Trimming at V came to 8 bases and at J to 0 bases, leaving 8 bases not matched to a gene. This CDR3 is 16 amino acids long. CDR3 DNA sequence: TGTGCCAGCGCGGGGGGACAGGGTCATAGCAATCAGCCCCAGCATTTT. Its translation: CASAGGQGHSNQPQHF.

This clonotype was recorded at least ten times. The V and J genes are TRBV5-5 and TRBJ2-3, with D uncertain. Deletions cut 0 bases from V and 1 base from J, with 9 bases between. This CDR3 contains 15 residues. Looked up from germline, CDR1 is SGHKS and CDR2 is YYEKEE (reference sequence). CDR3 nucleotides: TGTGCCAGCAGCTTGGAAGGGATTGGCACAGATACGCAGTATTTT. It encodes CASSLEGIGTDTQYF.

In this sample, this clonotype turned up a few times. V is TRBV7-9 and J is TRBJ2-7; D is perhaps TRBD1 (6 bases). V was trimmed by 4 bases and J by 0 bases, leaving 16 bases between them. The CDR3 is 16 residues long. Germline CDR1 SEHNR, CDR2 FQNEAQ (reference sequence). The CDR3 region has the DNA TGTGCCAGCAGCTACCCGGGACACCAAGACTCCTACGAGCAGTACTTC. Encoded protein: CASSYPGHQDSYEQYF.

There are many counts of this clonotype. This chain uses TRBV29-1 with TRBJ2-2; perhaps D is TRBD1 or TRBD2 (5 bases each). The length of the CDR3 is 14 residues. Germline V lookup: CDR1 SQVTM, CDR2 ANQGSEA. V lost 3 bases, J lost 6 bases, and 14 bases lay in between. The CDR3 sequence: CSVEGEGRAGELFF. Written as DNA, the CDR3 is TGCAGCGTTGAGGGTGAGGGCAGGGCCGGGGAGCTGTTTTTT.

The V gene is TRBV7-6, the J gene TRBJ2-5; 8 bases are a match to TRBD1. The CDR3 spans 16 residues. The ends lost 5 bases at V and 2 bases at J; junction bases unmatched: 10. Germline-derived CDR1 and CDR2 are SGHVS and FNYEAQ. The CDR3 reads CASSGQIRGLQETQYF. The CDR3 region has the DNA TGTGCCAGCAGCGGGCAGATCAGGGGGCTTCAAGAGACCCAGTACTTC.

The chain uses TRBV20-1 and TRBJ2-5; no firm D call. The CDR3 extends over 12 amino acids. Germline CDR1 DFQATT, CDR2 SNEGSKA (reference sequence). Trimming shortened V by 6 bases and J by 3 bases, and 11 bases separated the two germline ends. As DNA, the CDR3 is TGCAGTGCCTGGAAGACGAAAGAGACCCAGTACTTC. Its translation is CSAWKTKETQYF.

The rearrangement uses TRBV10-3 and TRBJ2-1; 9 bases fit TRBD2. V shed 2 bases and J 4 bases; nucleotides not matched to a gene: 6. Germline values: CDR1 ENHRY, CDR2 SYGVKD. The CDR3 is 16 residues long. The CDR3 is CAISETSSGNYNEQFF. CDR3 coding DNA: TGTGCCATCAGTGAGACGTCTAGCGGGAATTACAATGAGCAGTTCTTC.

This clonotype showed up just a few times. This rearrangement joins TRBV7-9 to TRBJ2-4, with TRBD1 matching over 7 bases. This CDR3 spans 17 amino acids. The junction had 12 bases not matched to a gene; V was cut back by 1 base and J by 6 bases. Germline CDR1 and CDR2: SEHNR and FQNEAQ (reference sequence). The CDR3 protein is CASSLGGTVRDGNIQYF. The CDR3 DNA reads TGTGCCAGCAGCTTAGGGGGGACAGTTAGAGATGGAAACATTCAGTACTTC.

This clonotype occurred many times. The rearrangement links TRBV12-3 or TRBV12-4 to TRBJ2-3; unclear D gene. Trimming took off 3 bases at V and 1 base at J, with 14 bases between the two ends. The CDR3 loop spans 16 amino acids. The CDR3 loop is CASSFIGWSGTDTQYF. The CDR3 DNA sequence: TGTGCCAGCAGTTTCATCGGGTGGAGCGGCACAGATACGCAGTATTTT.